Described below is a single T cell receptor beta chain sequence and its context. As yet, its antigen is unknown. Attachment of unique molecular identifiers to individual cDNA molecules was performed. TCRdb processed the 5' RACE reads anew with MiXCR; each CDR3 protein has one entry. In the table there are roughly 88,000 distinct CDR3 sequences, roughly 15% of which are singletons. The sample belongs to a study of early T cells in non-severe SARS-CoV-2 infection. Study as a whole: From unsorted whole blood, bulk RNA was sequenced, and the chains remained unpaired. General study results and limits: Matches to VDJdb favored anti-spike CD8 responses and missed private and CD4 specificities.

In germline, CDR1 is ENHRY, CDR2 SYGVKD. This CDR3 has 11 residues. V was trimmed by 11 bases and J by 6 bases, leaving 12 bases between them. This receptor was taken from an adult who was a healthcare worker with PCR-confirmed SARS-CoV-2 infection or an uninfected control (not recorded which). The chain combines TRBV10-3 with TRBJ2-3; a weak D match, TRBD2 (5 bases). Sequencing was performed on whole blood. CDR3 residues: CAFSSGDTQYF. The CDR3 bases are TGTGCCTTCTCTTCGGGGGATACGCAGTATTTT.